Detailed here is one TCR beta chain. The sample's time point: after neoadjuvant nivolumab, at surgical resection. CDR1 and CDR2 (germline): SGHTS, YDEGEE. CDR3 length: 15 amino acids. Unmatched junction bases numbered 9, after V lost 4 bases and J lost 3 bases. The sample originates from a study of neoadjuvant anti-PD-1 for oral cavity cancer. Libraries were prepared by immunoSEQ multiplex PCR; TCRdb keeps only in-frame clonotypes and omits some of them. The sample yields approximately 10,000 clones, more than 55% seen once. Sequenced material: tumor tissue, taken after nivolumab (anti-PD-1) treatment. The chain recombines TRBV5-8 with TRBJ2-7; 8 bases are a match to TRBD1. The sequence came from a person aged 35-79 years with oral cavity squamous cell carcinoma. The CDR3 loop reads CASSIAGTGVYEQYF. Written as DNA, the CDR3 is TGTGCCAGCAGCATTGCGGGGACAGGAGTCTACGAGCAGTACTTC.